This T cell receptor (beta chain) was profiled in a study of vaccination and CD4 T cells after COVID-19. Whole-study context: The study enrolled six male and four female convalescents, two of whom were Hispanic.

This sample's treatment: approximately 9-day PBMC culture with coronavirus spike peptide pools or control peptides (ViraFEST assay). About this clonotype: Its cognate antigen is unknown.

The Oncomine TCR Beta short-read assay sequenced DNA from cultured CD4+ T cells. Via MiXCR, TCRdb re-called the PCR reads, giving one row per CDR3 protein. The sample includes approximately 7,700 distinct CDR3 sequences, roughly 65% of them seen just once. The germline V and J ends were trimmed by 7 bases and 3 bases, with 12 bases remaining between them. This CDR3 is 14 amino acids long. Germline loops: CDR1 SNHLY, CDR2 FYNNEI. The gene calls are TRBV2 and TRBJ2-2; D not certain. The source is a human donor who had recovered from COVID-19. The sequenced sample consisted of CD4+ T cells from blood, cultured in vitro. CDR3 protein: CASTLDGYTGELFF. In DNA, the CDR3 is TGTGCCAGCACCTTAGACGGCTACACCGGGGAGCTGTTTTTT.